This T cell receptor (beta chain) is from a study of human T cells and chemical hapten exposure. Germline V lookup: CDR1 SEHNR, CDR2 FQNEAQ (reference sequence). With 5 bases removed from V and 8 bases from J, the gap between germline ends came to 30 bases. CDR3 length: 19 residues. Time point of the sample: patch test 1, 2 weeks after DPC sensitization. The sample's treatment: therapeutic diphenylcyclopropenone sensitization with weekly scalp DPC. TCRdb reanalysed the RACE reads using MiXCR and keeps one entry per CDR3 protein. This table holds roughly 180,000 distinct CDR3 sequences, approximately 20% found once.

This clonotype originated in a woman between 50 and 59 years old with alopecia areata. Some clones in this sample may be carry-over from other donors' samples. This chain joins TRBV7-9 and TRBJ1-4, with D possibly matching TRBD1 (5 bases). The specimen comprised whole blood, sampled in connection with sensitization to the hapten diphenylcyclopropenone (DPC). CDR3 region: CASSPLDPDAAEGWEKLFF. The CDR3 DNA follows: TGTGCCAGCAGCCCACTAGATCCAGACGCGGCAGAGGGGTGGGAAAAACTGTTTTTT.